This T cell receptor beta chain was recovered during a study of monozygotic twins with cystic fibrosis. Study context: With about 15 PCR cycles, barcoded libraries came from about 3 micrograms of fragmented DNA.

A remark on this clone: Its antigen is not known.

The data were produced by immunoSEQ multiplex PCR, yet TCRdb's version contains in-frame clones alone and is incomplete. Of some 15,000 clones in the sample, about 85% were seen once. Overall study findings and caveats: In 13 of 16 pairs, V gene usage was closest to the co-twin's. Monozygotic CF twin pairs shared significantly more nucleotide-identical clonotypes than unrelated CF individuals did.

CDR1 and CDR2 (germline): KGHSH, LQKENI. The CDR3 contains 14 residues. V was shortened by 0 bases and J by 0 bases, with 4 bases between the two germline ends. The sequence derives from a boy aged 5-17 years with cystic fibrosis. The chain joins TRBV18 to TRBJ2-3; unclear D gene. The sample taken for sequencing was blood. CDR3 region: CASSPPGSTDTQYF. Here the CDR3 DNA reads TGTGCCAGCTCACCACCGGGGAGCACAGATACGCAGTATTTT.